This TCR beta chain was recovered during a study of blood T cells in healthy people across ages. The V gene lost 6 bases and the J gene lost 3 bases, with 16 bases spanning the gap. This CDR3 comprises 15 residues. In this sample, this clonotype turned up a few times. The antigen remains undetermined. The authors ran a second PCR of roughly 7 to 11 cycles using a sample-barcoded 5' primer and a J-beta primer mix. MiXCR, applied by TCRdb to the 5' RACE reads, yields one record per CDR3 protein. The sample carries roughly 1,300,000 distinct CDR3 sequences, 59% recorded once. Overall study results and limits: Estimates based on one million T cells were treated as lower bounds.

J is TRBJ2-3 and V is TRBV12-3 or TRBV12-4; D might be TRBD1 (6 bases). The receptor's source is a man between 18 and 29 years old in good health. Sequencing was done on a sample of blood. In nucleotides, the CDR3 is TGTGCCAGCAGCAGACAGGCCAAAGGGACAGATACGCAGTATTTT. This sequence encodes CASSRQAKGTDTQYF.